The source of this T cell receptor beta chain is a study of Ad26.COV2.S vaccination and SARS-CoV-2 variants. The study, taken as a whole, reports: Relative to placebo recipients, vaccine recipients exhibited elevated spike-specific TCR breadth. Vaccine and placebo recipients had similar non-spike TCR breadth.

The CDR3 contains 16 residues. Per the germline V gene, CDR1 is SGHRS and CDR2 is YFSETQ. Between the trimmed V and J ends, which lost 0 bases and 5 bases, there was a span of 15 bases. TCRdb keeps only in-frame clones here, not all; method: immunoSEQ multiplex PCR. The data contain 440,000 or so clones, roughly nine tenths of them singletons. On this clone: Its antigen is undetermined.

The sample's treatment: about 20 received Ad26.COV2.S at low or high dose, single or two shots; about 5 received placebo; per-sample allocation not given. Sampling happened 63 days after the first vaccine or placebo injection. A Boston donor was an adult aged 18-55 years. The chain is built from TRBV5-1 and TRBJ1-5; the D is unclear. This material consisted of peripheral blood, taken in a trial of Ad26.COV2.S vaccine versus placebo. This clonotype was obtained from a person aged 18-60 years who received the Ad26.COV2.S COVID-19 vaccine or a placebo. CDR3 coding DNA: TGCGCCAGCAGCTTGGACCCCTTAGGGCCAGATCAGCCCCAGCATTTT. Translating it yields CASSLDPLGPDQPQHF.